The 21 T cell receptor beta chains given below trace back to one sample, sequenced in a study of CD4 and CD8 cells across lung adenocarcinoma regions. TCRdb redid the calling of the PCR reads with MiXCR, one entry per CDR3 protein. This table has about 20,000 distinct CDR3 sequences, approximately 49% appearing once. The sequenced sample was CD8+ T cells from the center of a lung tumor. Source of these receptors: a female donor with lung adenocarcinoma. The CD4 and CD8 labels of this study may be unreliable.

Only a few counts were recorded for this clonotype. This rearrangement joins TRBV7-2 to TRBJ2-5; 7 positions match TRBD1. J lost 2 bases, V lost 5 bases, and 2 bases had no gene match. The CDR3 contains 13 residues. Germline V gene lookup returns CDR1 SGHTA and CDR2 FQGNSA. Here the CDR3 reads CASSRGRQETQYF. The CDR3 bases are TGTGCCAGCAGCAGGGGGCGACAAGAGACCCAGTACTTC.

The CDR3 here is CASNTGGQRNIQYF. The DNA of the CDR3 is TGTGCCAGCAACACTGGGGGACAGAGAAACATTCAGTACTTC. The J gene is TRBJ2-4, the V gene TRBV6-1, with 7 bases identical to TRBD1. The junction had 9 bases not matched to a gene; V was cut back by 7 bases and J by 6 bases. The CDR3 loop spans 14 amino acids. Germline V CDR1 and CDR2: MNHNS, SASEGT.

In its sample, this clonotype was seen many times. V usage is TRBV4-1 and J usage is TRBJ1-2; TRBD1 might be the D (6 bases). V lost 1 base, J lost 0 bases, and 6 bases lay in between. Germline V gene sequence: CDR1 MGHRA, CDR2 YSYEKL. The CDR3 contains 14 residues. CDR3 DNA: TGCGCCAGCAGCCAAGGGACAGCTAACTATGGCTACACCTTC. Encoded protein: CASSQGTANYGYTF.

This clonotype is judged medium-sized. The chain uses TRBV6-1 and TRBJ2-3; D gene ambiguous. Trimming pared 4 bases from V and 7 bases from J, leaving 12 bases between. This CDR3 has 13 residues. The germline V gene has CDR1 MNHNS and CDR2 SASEGT. The CDR3 region is CASSGPFGNTQYF. DNA of the CDR3: TGTGCCAGCAGTGGTCCATTCGGTAATACGCAGTATTTT.

The genes are TRBV6-5 and TRBJ2-7; no definite D call. CDR1 and CDR2 (germline): MNHEY, SVGAGI. V was shortened by 5 bases and J by 0 bases, with 14 bases between the two germline ends. This CDR3 spans 15 amino acids. The CDR3 DNA reads as TGTGCCAGCAGTAACTACTATGGCAGCTCCTACGAGCAGTACTTC. Residues: CASSNYYGSSYEQYF.

On this clonotype: The germline gene is not matched at one end of the junction; a read error may be the cause. The chain recombines TRBV6-1 with TRBJ2-5; TRBD2 aligns across 8 bases. The CDR3 is 16 amino acids. Germline CDR1 and CDR2: MNHNS and SASEGT. CDR3 loop: CASSEDTGGATETQYF. CDR3 nucleotides: TGTGCCAGCAGTGAAGACACGGGAGGGGCGACAGAGACCCAGTACTTT.

A word on this clonotype: Relative to the germline gene, one junction end is altered; a read error may explain this. The chain couples TRBV7-2 to TRBJ2-6; D is undetermined. This CDR3 region has 14 residues. Germline V lookup: CDR1 SGHTA, CDR2 FQGNSA. The CDR3 DNA is TGTGCCAGCAGTCCCGGCTCGTGGACCAACGTCCAGACTTTC. Residues: CASSPGSWTNVQTF. Full variable domain (outside the CDR3, taken from reference TRBV7-2 and TRBJ2-6): GAGVSQSPSNKVTEKGKDVELRCDPISGHTALYWYRQSLGQGLEFLIYFQGNSAPDKSGLPSDRFSAERTGGSVSTLTIQRTQQEDSAVYLCASSPGSWTNVQTFGAGSRLTVL.

The V gene is TRBV5-1, the J gene TRBJ1-2, with D unresolved. Trimming left V 4 bases short and J 2 bases short, with 12 bases between. The CDR3 length is 14 residues. Germline V CDR1 and CDR2: SGHRS, YFSETQ. Here the CDR3 reads CASSPSPGNYGYTF. As DNA, the CDR3 is TGCGCCAGCAGCCCCAGCCCGGGGAACTATGGCTACACCTTC.

This clonotype was observed many times. This chain joins TRBV4-1 and TRBJ2-1; 7 bases map to TRBD2. J lost 3 bases, V lost 4 bases, and 3 bases had no gene match. Germline CDR1 is MGHRA and CDR2 is YSYEKL. The CDR3 loop spans 14 amino acids. The CDR3 reads CASSRASGYNEQFF. Written as DNA, the CDR3 is TGCGCCAGCAGCCGTGCTAGCGGCTACAATGAGCAGTTCTTC.

The chain uses TRBV6-1 and TRBJ2-1; D may be TRBD2 (7 bases). The DNA end favors TRBJ2-4, so the J call may be wrong. The V gene's germline CDR1 is MNHNS and CDR2 SASEGT. The CDR3 spans 14 residues. CDR3 residues: CAGIGGRQQETQYF. CDR3 DNA: TGTGCGGGGATCGGGGGGCGACAGCAAGAGACTCAGTACTTC.

The chain employs TRBV27 and TRBJ2-4; D assignment may be TRBD1 or TRBD2 (6 bases each). V was pared by 6 bases and J by 12 bases, with 24 bases between. The CDR3 runs to 15 residues. CDR1 is MNHEY, CDR2 SMNVEV, per germline (reference sequence). The CDR3 DNA follows: TGTGCCAGCAGGCAGGGGCTGGGACTCAAAAATACTCAGTACTTC. Translation gives CASRQGLGLKNTQYF.

This clonotype occurred a few times. V and J are TRBV14 and TRBJ2-5; D remains ambiguous. The DNA end lines up better with TRBJ2-7; the J call may be wrong. This CDR3 contains 13 residues. Germline V lookup: CDR1 SGHDN, CDR2 FVKESK. The CDR3 DNA is TGTGCCAGCAGCCAAGGTCGGTCCTACGAGCAGTACTTC. It codes for CASSQGRSYEQYF.

By share, this clonotype counts as medium-sized (0.01 to 0.1%). The rearrangement joins TRBV27 to TRBJ2-5; weak D call: TRBD2 (5 bases). The CDR3 contains 15 residues. Per the germline V gene, CDR1 is MNHEY and CDR2 is SMNVEV (reference sequence). The V end was cut by 5 bases, the J end by 2 bases, with 15 bases between. CDR3 region: CASSRFSREQETQYF. The CDR3 DNA sequence: TGTGCCAGCAGTCGGTTTAGTAGGGAGCAAGAGACCCAGTACTTC.

The chain employs TRBV6-1 and TRBJ2-1; D might be TRBD1 (6 bases). The end of the DNA aligns better with TRBJ2-7, so the J call may be wrong. The CDR3 is 17 residues long. Per the germline V gene, CDR1 is MNHNS and CDR2 is SASEGT. The CDR3 reads CASSSPGHRRISNEQYF. In DNA, the CDR3 is TGTGCCAGCAGCTCCCCGGGACACCGGCGTATAAGCAACGAGCAGTACTTC.

The rearrangement joins TRBV6-5 to TRBJ2-2; possible D gene TRBD1, 5 bases. Trimming took off 2 bases at V and 8 bases at J, with 9 bases between the two ends. Per germline, CDR1 MNHEY and CDR2 SVGAGI. The CDR3 sequence is 13 residues long. DNA for the CDR3: TGTGCCAGCAGTTACCAGGGCCGGGGGGAGCTGTTTTTT. This gives the protein CASSYQGRGELFF.

Turning to this clonotype: A junction boundary mismatches the germline segment, possibly from a read error. The CDR3 DNA reads as TGCGCCGGGGGTACGGGGGGCCGGGACCCAGATACGCAGTATTTC. It specifies CAGGTGGRDPDTQYF. This chain joins TRBV10-2 and TRBJ2-3; the D gene is possibly TRBD2 (7 bases). The germline CDR1 and CDR2 sequences are WSHSY and SAAADI. This CDR3 has 15 amino acids.

This chain links TRBV6-1 with TRBJ2-1; TRBD1 aligns across 9 bases. V lost 6 bases to trimming and J lost 10 bases; unmatched junction nucleotides: 10. CDR3 length equals 14 residues. Germline V gene sequence: CDR1 MNHNS, CDR2 SASEGT. The CDR3 loop is CASSHGTGRYEQFF. DNA for the CDR3: TGTGCCAGCAGCCACGGGACAGGGCGGTACGAGCAGTTCTTC.

The rearrangement joins TRBV7-3 to TRBJ2-1; a weak D match, TRBD2 (6 bases). Trimming removed 3 bases at V and 6 bases at J, with 9 bases between. Germline values: CDR1 SGHTA, CDR2 FQGTGA. This CDR3 region has 13 residues. Written as DNA, the CDR3 is TGTGCCAGCAGCTTCGGGGGAAGCAATGAGCAGTTCTTC. Translating it yields CASSFGGSNEQFF.

This clonotype was counted once. This sequence joins TRBV27 and TRBJ1-5; possible D gene TRBD1, 5 bases. CDR3 length: 14 residues. V was cut by 6 bases and J by 5 bases, with 14 bases left in between. CDR1 is MNHEY and CDR2 is SMNVEV in the germline V gene (reference sequence). The CDR3 region has the DNA TGTGCCAGCAGGGTCCCGGGGGACCATCAGCCCCAGCATTTT. This gives the protein CASRVPGDHQPQHF.

The chain employs TRBV27 and TRBJ2-1; TRBD2 aligns across 12 bases. V lost 6 bases, J lost 9 bases, and 12 bases stayed unmatched. CDR3 size: 16 residues. Germline lookup yields CDR1 MNHEY and CDR2 SMNVEV (reference sequence). The CDR3 coding sequence is TGTGCCAGCAGGAAAGCTGGACTAGCGGGGCGGGGTGAGCAGTTCTTC. Translated: CASRKAGLAGRGEQFF.

Details on this clonotype: The junction departs from germline at one end; a sequencing error may be responsible. V usage is TRBV27 and J usage is TRBJ2-3, with D perhaps TRBD1 (5 bases). There are 14 residues in the CDR3. CDR1 is MNHEY, CDR2 SMNVEV, per germline (reference sequence). CDR3 DNA: TGTGCGGGCAGTGGGGCAACTGGCACAGATACCCAGTATTTC. Amino acids: CAGSGATGTDTQYF.